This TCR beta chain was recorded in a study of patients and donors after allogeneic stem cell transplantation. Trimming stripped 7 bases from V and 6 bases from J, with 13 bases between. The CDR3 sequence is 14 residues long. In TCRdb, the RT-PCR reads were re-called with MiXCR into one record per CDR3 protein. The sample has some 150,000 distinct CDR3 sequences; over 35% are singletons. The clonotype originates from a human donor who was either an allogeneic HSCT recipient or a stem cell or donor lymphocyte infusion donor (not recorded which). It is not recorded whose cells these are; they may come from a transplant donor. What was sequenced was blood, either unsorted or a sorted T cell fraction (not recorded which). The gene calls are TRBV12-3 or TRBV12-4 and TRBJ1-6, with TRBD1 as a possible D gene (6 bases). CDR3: CASTPGAVNSPLHF. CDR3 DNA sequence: TGTGCCAGCACCCCAGGGGCGGTTAATTCACCCCTCCACTTT.